What follows describes a single T cell receptor (beta chain). Specified time point: week 3, after first cycle of checkpoint inhibitor. Blood was drawn before treatment and at week 3 after checkpoint blockade. The data derive from a study of blood T cell dynamics during melanoma immunotherapy. Study as a whole: Standard first-line treatment here was pembrolizumab or nivolumab plus ipilimumab in metastatic melanoma.

The repertoire was sequenced with immunoSEQ multiplex PCR; TCRdb's copy has only in-frame clones and lacks some. This table has 14,000 to 15,000 clones, 87% appearing once. Germline CDR1 GTSNPN, CDR2 SVGIG (reference sequence). This CDR3 has 17 amino acids. V lost 0 bases, J lost 4 bases, and 12 bases stayed unmatched. The rearrangement joins TRBV30 to TRBJ2-5, with 9 bases lining up with TRBD2. The material was blood, obtained from a patient treated with checkpoint blockade. This receptor was identified in a human donor with melanoma. The CDR3 is CAWSVGGRANLRETQYF. The CDR3, as DNA: TGTGCCTGGAGTGTGGGCGGGAGGGCCAATTTGCGAGAGACCCAGTACTTC.